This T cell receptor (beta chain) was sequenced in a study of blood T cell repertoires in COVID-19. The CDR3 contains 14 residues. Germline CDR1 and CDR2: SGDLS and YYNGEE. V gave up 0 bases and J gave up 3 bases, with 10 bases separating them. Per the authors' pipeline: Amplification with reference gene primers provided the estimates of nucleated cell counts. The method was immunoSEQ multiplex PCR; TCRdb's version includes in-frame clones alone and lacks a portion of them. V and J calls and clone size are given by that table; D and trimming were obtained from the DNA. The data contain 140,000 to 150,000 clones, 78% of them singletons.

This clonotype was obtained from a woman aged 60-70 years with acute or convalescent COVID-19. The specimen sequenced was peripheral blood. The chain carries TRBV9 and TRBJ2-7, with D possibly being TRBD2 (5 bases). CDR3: CASSVEDRDYEQYF. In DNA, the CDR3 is TGTGCCAGCAGCGTAGAAGACCGGGACTACGAGCAGTACTTC. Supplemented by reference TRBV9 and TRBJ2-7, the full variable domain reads DSGVTQTPKHLITATGQRVTLRCSPRSGDLSVYWYQQSLDQGLQFLIQYYNGEERAKGNILERFSAQQFPDLHSELNLSSLELGDSALYFCASSVEDRDYEQYFGPGTRLTVT.